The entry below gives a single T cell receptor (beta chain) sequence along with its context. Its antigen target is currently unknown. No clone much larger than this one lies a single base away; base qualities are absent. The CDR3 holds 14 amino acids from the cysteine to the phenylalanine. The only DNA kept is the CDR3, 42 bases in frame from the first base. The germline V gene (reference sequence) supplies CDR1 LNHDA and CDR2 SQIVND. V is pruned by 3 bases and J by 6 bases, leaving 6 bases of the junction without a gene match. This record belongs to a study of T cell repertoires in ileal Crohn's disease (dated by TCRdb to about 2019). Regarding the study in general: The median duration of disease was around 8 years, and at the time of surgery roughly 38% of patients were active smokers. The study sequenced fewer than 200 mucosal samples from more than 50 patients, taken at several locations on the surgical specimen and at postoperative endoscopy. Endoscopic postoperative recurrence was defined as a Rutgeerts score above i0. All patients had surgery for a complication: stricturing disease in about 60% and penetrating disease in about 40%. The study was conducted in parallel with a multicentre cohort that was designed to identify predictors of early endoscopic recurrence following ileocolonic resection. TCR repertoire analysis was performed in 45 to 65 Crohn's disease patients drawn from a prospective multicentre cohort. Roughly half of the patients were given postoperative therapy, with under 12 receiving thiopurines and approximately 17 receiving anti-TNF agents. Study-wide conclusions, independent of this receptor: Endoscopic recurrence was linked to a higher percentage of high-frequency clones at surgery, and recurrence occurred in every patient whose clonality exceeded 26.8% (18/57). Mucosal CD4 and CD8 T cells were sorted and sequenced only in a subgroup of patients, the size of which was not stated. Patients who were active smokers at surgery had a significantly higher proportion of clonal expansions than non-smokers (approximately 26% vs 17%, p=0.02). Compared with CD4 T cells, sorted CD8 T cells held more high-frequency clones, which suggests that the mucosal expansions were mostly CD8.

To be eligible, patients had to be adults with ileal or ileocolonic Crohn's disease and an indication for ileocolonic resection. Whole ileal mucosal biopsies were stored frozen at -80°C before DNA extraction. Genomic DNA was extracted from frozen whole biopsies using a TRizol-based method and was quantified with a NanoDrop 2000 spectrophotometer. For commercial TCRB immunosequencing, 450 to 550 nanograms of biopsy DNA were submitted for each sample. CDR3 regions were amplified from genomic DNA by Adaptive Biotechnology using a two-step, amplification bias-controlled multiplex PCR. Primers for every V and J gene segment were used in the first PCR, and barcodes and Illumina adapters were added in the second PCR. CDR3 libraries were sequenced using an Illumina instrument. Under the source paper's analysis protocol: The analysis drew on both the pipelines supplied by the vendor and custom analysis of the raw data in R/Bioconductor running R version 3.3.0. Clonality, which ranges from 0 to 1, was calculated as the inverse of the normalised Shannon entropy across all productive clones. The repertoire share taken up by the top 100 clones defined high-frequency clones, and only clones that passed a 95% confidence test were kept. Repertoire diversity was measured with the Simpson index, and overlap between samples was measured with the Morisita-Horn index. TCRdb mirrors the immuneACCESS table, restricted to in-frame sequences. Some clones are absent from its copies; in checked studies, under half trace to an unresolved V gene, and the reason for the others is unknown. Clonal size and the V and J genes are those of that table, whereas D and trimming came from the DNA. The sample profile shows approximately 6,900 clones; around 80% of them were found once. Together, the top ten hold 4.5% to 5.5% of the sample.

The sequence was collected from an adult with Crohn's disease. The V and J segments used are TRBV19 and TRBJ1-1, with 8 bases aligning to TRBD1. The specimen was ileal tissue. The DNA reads TGTGCCAGTAGTATCGACAGGGGACACGCTGAAGCTTTCTTT. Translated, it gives CASSIDRGHAEAFF.